This T cell receptor (beta chain) was captured by sequencing in a study of PD-1 and CTLA-4 blockade in melanoma. The assay was immunoSEQ multiplex PCR, and TCRdb's table has in-frame clones only and misses some. Seen here are approximately 17,000 clones, about 71% observed once, and the top ten hold roughly 15%. V was pared by 5 bases and J by 0 bases, with 17 bases between. Germline assignment: CDR1 SNHLY and CDR2 FYNNEI. The CDR3 spans 18 residues. V and J are TRBV2 and TRBJ1-6, with D perhaps TRBD1 (6 bases). This clonotype was sampled from a human donor with melanoma. The starting material was CD8+ T cells from peripheral blood, obtained from a patient given anti-PD-1 treatment. CDR3 region: CASSYTDSSSSYNSPLHF. CDR3 DNA sequence: TGTGCCAGCAGTTATACGGACAGTTCGAGCTCCTATAATTCACCCCTCCACTTT.